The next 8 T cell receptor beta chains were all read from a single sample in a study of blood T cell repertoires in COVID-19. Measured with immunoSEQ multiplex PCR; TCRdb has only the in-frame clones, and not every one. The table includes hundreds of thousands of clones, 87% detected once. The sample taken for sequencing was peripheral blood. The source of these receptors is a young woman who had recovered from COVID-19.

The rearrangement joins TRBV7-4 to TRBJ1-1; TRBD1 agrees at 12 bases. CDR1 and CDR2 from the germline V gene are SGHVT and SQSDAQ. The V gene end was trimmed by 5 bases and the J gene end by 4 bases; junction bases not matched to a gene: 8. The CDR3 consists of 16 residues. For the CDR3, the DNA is TGTGCCAGCAGCGTCCGGGACAGGGGGCGCGTCACTGAAGCTTTCTTT. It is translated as CASSVRDRGRVTEAFF.

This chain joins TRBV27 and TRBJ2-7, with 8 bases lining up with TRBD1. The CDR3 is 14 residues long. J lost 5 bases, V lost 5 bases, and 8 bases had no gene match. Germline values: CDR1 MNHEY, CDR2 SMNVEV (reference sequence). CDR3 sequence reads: CASSPPTGVHEQYF. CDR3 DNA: TGTGCCAGCAGTCCACCGACAGGGGTGCACGAGCAGTACTTC.

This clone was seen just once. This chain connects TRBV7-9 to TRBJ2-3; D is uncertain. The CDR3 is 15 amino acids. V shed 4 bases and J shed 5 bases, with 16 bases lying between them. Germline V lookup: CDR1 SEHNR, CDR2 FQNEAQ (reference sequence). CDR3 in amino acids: CASSSPERHLDTQYF. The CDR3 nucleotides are TGTGCCAGCAGCTCCCCTGAGAGACACCTAGATACGCAGTATTTT.

The CDR3 region is CASSSRGTGGYEQYF. CDR3 bases: TGTGCCAGCAGTTCCCGCGGGACAGGGGGCTACGAGCAGTACTTC. V usage is TRBV27 and J usage is TRBJ2-7, with 11 bases aligning to TRBD1. From germline, CDR1 is MNHEY and CDR2 SMNVEV (reference sequence). V was pared by 4 bases and J by 3 bases, with 5 bases of the junction left unmatched. This CDR3 comprises 15 residues.

CDR3 DNA sequence: TGTGCCAGCAGTCGCCGGAGCTCTGGGGCCAACGTCCTGACTTTC. Translating gives CASSRRSSGANVLTF. The chain links TRBV2 to TRBJ2-6; D not certain. Between the trimmed V and J ends, which lost 5 bases and 0 bases, there was a span of 8 bases. Germline V gene sequence: CDR1 SNHLY, CDR2 FYNNEI. This CDR3 comprises 15 residues.

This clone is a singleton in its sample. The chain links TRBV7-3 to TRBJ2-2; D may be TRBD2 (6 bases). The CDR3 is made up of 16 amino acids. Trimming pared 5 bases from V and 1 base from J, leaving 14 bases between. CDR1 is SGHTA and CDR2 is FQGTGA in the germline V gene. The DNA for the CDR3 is TGTGCCAGCAGCCCAATCACCGGGGGGAACACCGGGGAGCTGTTTTTT. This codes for CASSPITGGNTGELFF.

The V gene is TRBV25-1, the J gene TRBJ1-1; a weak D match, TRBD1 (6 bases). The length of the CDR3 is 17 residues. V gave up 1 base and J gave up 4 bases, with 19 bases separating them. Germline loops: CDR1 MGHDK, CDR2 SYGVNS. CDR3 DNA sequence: TGTGCCAGCAGTGAATCCCTGCCAGACAGGTATGGCACTGAAGCTTTCTTT. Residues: CASSESLPDRYGTEAFF. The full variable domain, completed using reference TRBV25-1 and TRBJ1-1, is EADIYQTPRYLVIGTGKKITLECSQTMGHDKMYWYQQDPGMELHLIHYSYGVNSTEKGDLSSESTVSRIRTEHFPLTLESARPSHTSQYLCASSESLPDRYGTEAFFGQGTRLTVV.

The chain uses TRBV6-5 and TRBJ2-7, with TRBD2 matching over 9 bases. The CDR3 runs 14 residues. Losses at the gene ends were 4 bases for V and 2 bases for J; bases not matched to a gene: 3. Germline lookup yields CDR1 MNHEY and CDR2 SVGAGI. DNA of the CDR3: TGTGCCAGCAGTTTGGCGGGAGGGACCTACGAGCAGTACTTC. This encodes CASSLAGGTYEQYF.